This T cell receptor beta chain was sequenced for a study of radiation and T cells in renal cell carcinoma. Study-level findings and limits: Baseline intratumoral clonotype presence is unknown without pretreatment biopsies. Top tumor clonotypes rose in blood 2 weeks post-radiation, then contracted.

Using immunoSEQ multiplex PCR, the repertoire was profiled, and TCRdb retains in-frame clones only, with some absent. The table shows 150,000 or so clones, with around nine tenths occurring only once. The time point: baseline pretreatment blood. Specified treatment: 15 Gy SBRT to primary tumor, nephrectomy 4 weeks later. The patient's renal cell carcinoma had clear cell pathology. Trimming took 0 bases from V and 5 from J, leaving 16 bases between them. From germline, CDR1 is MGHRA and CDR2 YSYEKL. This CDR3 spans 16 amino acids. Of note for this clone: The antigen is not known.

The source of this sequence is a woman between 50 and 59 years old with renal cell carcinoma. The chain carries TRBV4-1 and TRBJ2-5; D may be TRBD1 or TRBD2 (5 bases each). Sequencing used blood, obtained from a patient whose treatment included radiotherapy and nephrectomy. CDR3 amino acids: CASSQEGSGWGETQYF. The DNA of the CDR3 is TGCGCCAGCAGCCAAGAAGGGAGTGGCTGGGGGGAGACCCAGTACTTC.